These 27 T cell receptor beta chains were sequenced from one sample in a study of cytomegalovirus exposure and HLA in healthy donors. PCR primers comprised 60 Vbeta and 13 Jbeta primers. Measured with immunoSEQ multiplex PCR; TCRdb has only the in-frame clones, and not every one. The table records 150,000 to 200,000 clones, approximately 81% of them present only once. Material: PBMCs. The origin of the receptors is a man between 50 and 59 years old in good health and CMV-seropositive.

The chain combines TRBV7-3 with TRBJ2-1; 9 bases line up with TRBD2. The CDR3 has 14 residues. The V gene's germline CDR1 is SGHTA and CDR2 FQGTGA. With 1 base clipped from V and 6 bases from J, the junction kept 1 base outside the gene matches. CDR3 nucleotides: TGTGCCAGCAGCTTAATTAGCGGGAGCAATGAGCAGTTCTTC. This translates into CASSLISGSNEQFF. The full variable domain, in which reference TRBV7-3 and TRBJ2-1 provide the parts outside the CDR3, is GAGVSQTPSNKVTEKGKYVELRCDPISGHTALYWYRQSLGQGPEFLIYFQGTGAADDSGLPNDRFFAVRPEGSVSTLKIQRTERGDSAVYLCASSLISGSNEQFFGPGTRLTVL.

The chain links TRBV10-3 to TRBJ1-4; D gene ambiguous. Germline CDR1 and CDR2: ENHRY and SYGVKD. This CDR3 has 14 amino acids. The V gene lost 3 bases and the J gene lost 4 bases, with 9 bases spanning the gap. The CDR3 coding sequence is TGTGCCATCAGTGATCCAGGCCTTAATGAAAAACTGTTTTTT. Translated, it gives CAISDPGLNEKLFF.

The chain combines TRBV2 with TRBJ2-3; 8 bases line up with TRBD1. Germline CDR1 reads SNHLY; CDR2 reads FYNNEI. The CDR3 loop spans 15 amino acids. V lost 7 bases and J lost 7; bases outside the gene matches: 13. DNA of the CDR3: TGTGCCAGCAAGTGGCCCCCAGGGGGCAGACATACGCAGTATTTT. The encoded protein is CASKWPPGGRHTQYF.

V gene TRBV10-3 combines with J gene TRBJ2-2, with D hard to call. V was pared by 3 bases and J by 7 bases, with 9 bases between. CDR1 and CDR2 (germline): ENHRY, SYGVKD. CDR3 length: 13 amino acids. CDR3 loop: CAISDRADGELFF. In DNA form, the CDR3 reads TGTGCCATCAGTGACCGTGCGGACGGGGAGCTGTTTTTT.

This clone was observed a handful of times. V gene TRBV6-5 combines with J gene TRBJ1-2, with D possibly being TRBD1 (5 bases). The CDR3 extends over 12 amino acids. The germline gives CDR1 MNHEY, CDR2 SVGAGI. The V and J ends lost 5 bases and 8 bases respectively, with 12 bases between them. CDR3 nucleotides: TGTGCCAGCAGTCTTCCAGGGTGGGGCTACACCTTC. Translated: CASSLPGWGYTF.

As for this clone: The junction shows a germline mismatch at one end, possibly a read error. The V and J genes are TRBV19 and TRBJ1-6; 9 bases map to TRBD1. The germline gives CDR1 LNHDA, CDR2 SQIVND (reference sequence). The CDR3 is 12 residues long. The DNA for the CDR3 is TGTGCCAGTAGTCCCGACAGGGGGGCGCAGGCGTTT. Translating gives CASSPDRGAQAF.

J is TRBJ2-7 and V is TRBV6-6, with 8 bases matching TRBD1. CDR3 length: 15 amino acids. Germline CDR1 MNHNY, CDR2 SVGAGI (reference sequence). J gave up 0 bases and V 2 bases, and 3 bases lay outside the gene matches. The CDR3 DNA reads TGTGCCAGCAGTTACATTACAGGGGGCTCCTACGAGCAGTACTTC. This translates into CASSYITGGSYEQYF.

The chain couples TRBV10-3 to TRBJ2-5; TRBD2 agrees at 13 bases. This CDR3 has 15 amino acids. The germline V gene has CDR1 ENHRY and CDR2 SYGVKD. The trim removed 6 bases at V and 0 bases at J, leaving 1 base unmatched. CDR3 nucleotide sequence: TGTGCCATCAGGGGGACTAGCGGGGACCAAGAGACCCAGTACTTC. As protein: CAIRGTSGDQETQYF.

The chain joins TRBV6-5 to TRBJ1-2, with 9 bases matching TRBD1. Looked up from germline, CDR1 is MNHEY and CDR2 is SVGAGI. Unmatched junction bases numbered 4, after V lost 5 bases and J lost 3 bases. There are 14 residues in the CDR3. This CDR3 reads CASSADRGDYGYTF. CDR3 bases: TGTGCCAGCAGTGCGGACAGGGGTGACTATGGCTACACCTTC.

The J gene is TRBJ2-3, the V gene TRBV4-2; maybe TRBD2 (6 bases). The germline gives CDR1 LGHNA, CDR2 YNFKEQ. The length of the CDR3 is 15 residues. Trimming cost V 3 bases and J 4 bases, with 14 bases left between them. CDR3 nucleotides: TGTGCCAGCAGCCACGACAATCGGGGGTCAGATACGCAGTATTTT. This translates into CASSHDNRGSDTQYF.

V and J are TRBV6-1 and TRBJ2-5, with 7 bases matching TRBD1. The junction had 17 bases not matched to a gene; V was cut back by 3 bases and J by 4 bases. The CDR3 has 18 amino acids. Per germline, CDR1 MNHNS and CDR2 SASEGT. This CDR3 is CASSEGAGGSGDGETQYF. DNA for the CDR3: TGTGCCAGCAGTGAGGGGGCAGGGGGTTCTGGAGATGGAGAGACCCAGTACTTC.

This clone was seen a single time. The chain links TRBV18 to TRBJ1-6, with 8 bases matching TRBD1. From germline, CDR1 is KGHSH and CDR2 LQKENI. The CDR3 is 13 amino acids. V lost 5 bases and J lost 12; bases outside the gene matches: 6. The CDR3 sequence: CASSSTGGRPLHF. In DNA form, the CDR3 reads TGTGCCAGCTCATCTACAGGGGGTCGACCCCTCCACTTT.

The CDR3 nucleotides are TGTGCCAGCACCGAACTCCGGGACAGGGGGCACGAGCAGTACTTC. Translation: CASTELRDRGHEQYF. The chain employs TRBV7-9 and TRBJ2-7; TRBD1 aligns across 12 bases. The CDR3 consists of 15 residues. Germline-derived CDR1 and CDR2 are SEHNR and FQNEAQ (reference sequence). The V gene end was trimmed by 7 bases and the J gene end by 5 bases; junction bases not matched to a gene: 9.

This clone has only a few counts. CDR3 loop: CARSPPTGTSYEQYF. CDR3 DNA: TGTGCCAGAAGCCCACCGACAGGGACCTCCTACGAGCAGTACTTC. V gene TRBV5-3 combines with J gene TRBJ2-7; 7 bases map to TRBD1. TRBV5-3 falls under the ORF class, with uncertain function. Trimming took 4 bases from V and 0 from J; bases not matched to a gene: 7. The CDR3 sequence is 15 residues long.

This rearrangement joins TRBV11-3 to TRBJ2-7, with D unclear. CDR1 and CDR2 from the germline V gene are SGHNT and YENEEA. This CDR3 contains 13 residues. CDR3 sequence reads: CVTPVAAIYEQYF. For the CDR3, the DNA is TGTGTCACTCCGGTGGCGGCTATCTACGAGCAGTACTTC.

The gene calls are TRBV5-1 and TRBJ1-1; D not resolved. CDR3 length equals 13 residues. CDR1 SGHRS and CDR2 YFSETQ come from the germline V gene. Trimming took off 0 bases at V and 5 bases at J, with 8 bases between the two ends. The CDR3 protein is CASSLGGETEAFF. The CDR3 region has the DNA TGCGCCAGCAGCTTGGGAGGAGAAACTGAAGCTTTCTTT. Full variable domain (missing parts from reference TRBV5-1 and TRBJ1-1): KAGVTQTPRYLIKTRGQQVTLSCSPISGHRSVSWYQQTPGQGLQFLFEYFSETQRNKGNFPGRFSGRQFSNSRSEMNVSTLELGDSALYLCASSLGGETEAFFGQGTRLTVV.

The CDR3 region has the DNA TGTGCCAGCAGCACACCGACAGGGGTCAATGAGCAGTTCTTC. It yields the protein CASSTPTGVNEQFF. The chain employs TRBV5-4 and TRBJ2-1, with 8 positions matching TRBD1. V lost 4 bases to trimming and J lost 6 bases; unmatched junction nucleotides: 6. This CDR3 region has 14 residues. Per germline, CDR1 SGHNT and CDR2 YYREEE (reference sequence).

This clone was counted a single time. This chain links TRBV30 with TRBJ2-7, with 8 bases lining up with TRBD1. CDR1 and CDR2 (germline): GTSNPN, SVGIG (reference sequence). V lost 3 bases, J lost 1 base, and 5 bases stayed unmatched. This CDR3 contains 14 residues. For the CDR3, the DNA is TGTGCCTGGAGCCGGGACAGGTGGTCCTACGAGCAGTACTTC. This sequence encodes CAWSRDRWSYEQYF.

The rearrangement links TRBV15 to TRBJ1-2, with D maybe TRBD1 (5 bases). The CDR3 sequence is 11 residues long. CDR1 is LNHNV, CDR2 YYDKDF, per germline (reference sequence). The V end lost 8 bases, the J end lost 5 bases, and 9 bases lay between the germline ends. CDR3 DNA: TGTGCCACCGGGGGGGGGTATGGCTACACCTTC. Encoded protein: CATGGGYGYTF.

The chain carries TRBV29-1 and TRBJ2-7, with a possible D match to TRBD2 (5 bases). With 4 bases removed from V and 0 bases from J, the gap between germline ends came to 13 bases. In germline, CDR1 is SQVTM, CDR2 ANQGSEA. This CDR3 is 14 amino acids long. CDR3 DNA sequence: TGCAGCGTTGCGGGGAGTAAGTCCTCCTACGAGCAGTACTTC. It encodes CSVAGSKSSYEQYF.

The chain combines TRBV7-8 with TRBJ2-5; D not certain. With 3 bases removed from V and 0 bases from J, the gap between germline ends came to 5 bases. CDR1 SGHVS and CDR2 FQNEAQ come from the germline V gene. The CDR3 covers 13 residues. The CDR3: CASSFAYQETQYF. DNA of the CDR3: TGTGCCAGCAGCTTCGCGTACCAAGAGACCCAGTACTTC.

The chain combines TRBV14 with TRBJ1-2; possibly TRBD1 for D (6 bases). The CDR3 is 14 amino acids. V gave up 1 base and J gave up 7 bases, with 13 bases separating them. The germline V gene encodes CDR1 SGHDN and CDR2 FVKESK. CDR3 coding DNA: TGTGCCAGCAGCCAAGCCTTGGGGGCTGGTGGCTACACCTTC. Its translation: CASSQALGAGGYTF.

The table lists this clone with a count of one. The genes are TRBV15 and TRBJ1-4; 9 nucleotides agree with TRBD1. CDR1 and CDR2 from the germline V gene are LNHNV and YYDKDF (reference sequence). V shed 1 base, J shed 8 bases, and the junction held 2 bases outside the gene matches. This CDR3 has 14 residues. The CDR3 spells CATSRGGTGEKLFF. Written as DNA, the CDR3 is TGTGCCACCAGCAGAGGAGGGACAGGGGAAAAACTGTTTTTT.

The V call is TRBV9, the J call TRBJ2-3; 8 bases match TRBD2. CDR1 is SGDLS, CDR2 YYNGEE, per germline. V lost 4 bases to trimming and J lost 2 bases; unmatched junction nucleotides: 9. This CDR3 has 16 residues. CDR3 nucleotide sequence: TGTGCCAGCAGCACATTTATGCGGGGGGCCACAGATACGCAGTATTTT. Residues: CASSTFMRGATDTQYF.

The CDR3 protein is CSVVSAGGPTDTQYF. In DNA form, the CDR3 reads TGCAGCGTTGTTTCCGCGGGGGGGCCGACAGATACGCAGTATTTT. The chain carries TRBV29-1 and TRBJ2-3; 9 positions agree with TRBD2. The CDR3 sequence is 15 residues long. Germline-derived CDR1 and CDR2 are SQVTM and ANQGSEA. Trimming at V came to 4 bases and at J to 3 bases, leaving 8 bases not matched to a gene.

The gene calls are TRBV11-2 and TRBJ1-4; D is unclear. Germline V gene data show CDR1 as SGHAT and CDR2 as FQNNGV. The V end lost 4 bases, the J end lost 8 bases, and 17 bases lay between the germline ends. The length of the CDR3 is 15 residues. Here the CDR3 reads CASSSSRGVWEKLFF. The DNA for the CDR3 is TGTGCCAGCAGCTCTAGCCGAGGAGTGTGGGAAAAACTGTTTTTT.

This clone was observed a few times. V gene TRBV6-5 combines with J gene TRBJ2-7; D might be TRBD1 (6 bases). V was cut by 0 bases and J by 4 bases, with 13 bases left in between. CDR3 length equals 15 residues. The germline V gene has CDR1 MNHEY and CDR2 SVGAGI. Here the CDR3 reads CASSYSRAGEYEQYF. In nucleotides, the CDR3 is TGTGCCAGCAGTTACTCGAGAGCAGGGGAATACGAGCAGTACTTC.